This TCR beta chain was recovered during a study of CXCR3-negative and CXCR3-positive naive CD8 T cells. For the study at large: Overall TRB read output was some 140 million, and each library contained about 1.5 +/- 0.3 million reads. Study results and caveats: TRB CDR3 hydrophobicity was greater in CXCR3-positive naive cells than in CXCR3-negative naive cells. Partial loss of CXCR3 expression followed cryopreservation; most assays used fresh PBMCs.

Triplicate approximately 300,000-cell sorts were made of each CD8+ T cell subset. The authors made the TRB cDNA libraries by 5' RACE using UMI labels. TCRdb reworked the 5' RACE reads into one entry per CDR3 protein, no DNA. Here the sample table reports about 150,000 distinct CDR3 sequences. The CDR3 contains 11 residues. From germline, CDR1 is SGHAT and CDR2 FQNNGV. As regards this clonotype: As yet, its antigen is unknown.

The sequence derives from a human donor in good health. Some clones in this sample may be carry-over from other donors' samples. The V and J genes are TRBV11-2 and TRBJ2-4; checking the TCRdb D call of TRBD2 is not possible without DNA. Sequencing was done on a sample of naive CXCR3+ CD8+ T cells from blood. Noted subset: CD45RO-CCR7+CD27+CD95- naive CD8+ T cells expressing CXCR3 (TNR3+). CDR3: CASLAPVGVVF.